Listed below are T cell receptor beta chains from one sample, sequenced in a study of shared clonotypes between healthy human individuals. Here immunoSEQ multiplex PCR was the method, and the copy in TCRdb shows in-frame clones only, minus some. The table lists over 950,000 clones, approximately 80% of them singletons. Sequenced input: memory CD4+ T cells from PBMCs. These receptors all come from a man aged 18-30 years in good health. Some clones in this sample may be carry-over from other donors' samples. The CDR3 runs from the conserved cysteine through the conserved F or W. The D gene is left open where the match is weak. Where a row states a size, it is once, few, many or the class of an expanded clone; other rows omit it.

v_call,d_call,j_call,clone_size,cdr3_nt,cdr3_aa
TRBV6-5,NA,TRBJ2-1,NA,TGTGCCAGCAGCCCCAGCGGCGGGAACCACAATGAGCAGTTCTTC,CASSPSGGNHNEQFF
TRBV2,NA,TRBJ1-1,few,TGTGCCAGCAGTGGGAACAGGGCGACCGAAGCTTTCTTT,CASSGNRATEAFF
TRBV7-3,NA,TRBJ2-5,NA,TGTGCCAGCAGCAGGGTGGGTGGGGAGACCCAGTACTTC,CASSRVGGETQYF
TRBV5-1,TRBD2,TRBJ2-3,NA,TGCGCCAGCAGCATCGGGACTAGCGGGACAGATACGCAGTATTTT,CASSIGTSGTDTQYF
TRBV6-6,NA,TRBJ1-1,NA,TGTGCCAGCAGAAGCGGCACCACTGAAGCTTTCTTT,CASRSGTTEAFF
TRBV5-1,TRBD2,TRBJ2-7,NA,TGCGCCAGCAGCACCTGGACTAGCGGGAGAGGGTACGAGCAGTACTTC,CASSTWTSGRGYEQYF
TRBV28,NA,TRBJ2-7,NA,TGTGCCAGCAGTTCAGTGGACACGAGCTACGAGCAGTACTTC,CASSSVDTSYEQYF
TRBV5-4,NA,TRBJ1-1,NA,TGTGCCAGCAGCCCCCGGGGCCGAGGGCTAATGAACACTGAAGCTTTCTTT,CASSPRGRGLMNTEAFF
TRBV5-1,TRBD1,TRBJ2-2,few,TGCGCCAGCAAGAACCCTTTCGGGACAGACTCGAACACCGGGGAGCTGTTTTTT,CASKNPFGTDSNTGELFF
TRBV15,TRBD1,TRBJ2-7,NA,TGTGCCACCAGCAGAGGAGAACAGGGGAATGAGCAGTACTTC,CATSRGEQGNEQYF
TRBV5-1,NA,TRBJ2-1,NA,TGCGCCAGCACCCTCAATGCCGCGGTCAATGAGCAGTTCTTC,CASTLNAAVNEQFF
TRBV6-5,TRBD2,TRBJ2-7,NA,TGTGCCAGCAGTTACTCGACTAGCGGGGCTACCTACGAGCAGTACTTC,CASSYSTSGATYEQYF
TRBV7-7,NA,TRBJ2-1,NA,TGTGCCAGCAGCCAGGACAGTTACAATGAGCAGTTCTTC,CASSQDSYNEQFF
TRBV4-3,NA,TRBJ2-3,NA,TGCGCCAGCAGCCGGGGGGCCTCCCGGGGCACAGATACGCAGTATTTT,CASSRGASRGTDTQYF
TRBV7-6,NA,TRBJ1-5,once,TGTGCCAGCAGCTTAGCGGACAGACCTAATCAGCCCCAGCATTTT,CASSLADRPNQPQHF
TRBV12-5,TRBD2,TRBJ2-1,NA,TGTGCTAGTGGCTGGGGGACTAGCGGGAGTGAGCAGTTCTTC,CASGWGTSGSEQFF
TRBV29-1,NA,TRBJ1-2,NA,TGCAGCGTTGAGTCCGACAGGAACGGCTACACCTTC,CSVESDRNGYTF
TRBV15,TRBD1,TRBJ1-6,NA,TGTGCCACCAGGTCAGGACAGGTCTCACCCCTCCACTTT,CATRSGQVSPLHF
TRBV11-2,NA,TRBJ2-7,NA,TGTGCCAGCAGCTTATTTAACGAGCAGTACTTC,CASSLFNEQYF
TRBV18,NA,TRBJ2-2,NA,TGTGCCAGCTCACCACGGGGGGCGGCGGACACCGGGGAGCTGTTTTTT,CASSPRGAADTGELFF